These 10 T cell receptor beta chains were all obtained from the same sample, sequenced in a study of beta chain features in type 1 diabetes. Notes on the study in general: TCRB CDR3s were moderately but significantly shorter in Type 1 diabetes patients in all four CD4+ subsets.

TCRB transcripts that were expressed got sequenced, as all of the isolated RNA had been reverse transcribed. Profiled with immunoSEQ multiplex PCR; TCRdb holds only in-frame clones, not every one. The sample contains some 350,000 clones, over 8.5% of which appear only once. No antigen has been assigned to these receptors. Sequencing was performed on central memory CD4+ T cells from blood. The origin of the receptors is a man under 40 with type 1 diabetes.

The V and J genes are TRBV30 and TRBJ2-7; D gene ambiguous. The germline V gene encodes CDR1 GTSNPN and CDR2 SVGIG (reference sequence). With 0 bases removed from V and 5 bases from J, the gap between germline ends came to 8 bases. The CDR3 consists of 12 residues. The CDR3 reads CAWSVLSHEQYF. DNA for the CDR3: TGTGCCTGGAGTGTACTGTCCCACGAGCAGTACTTC.

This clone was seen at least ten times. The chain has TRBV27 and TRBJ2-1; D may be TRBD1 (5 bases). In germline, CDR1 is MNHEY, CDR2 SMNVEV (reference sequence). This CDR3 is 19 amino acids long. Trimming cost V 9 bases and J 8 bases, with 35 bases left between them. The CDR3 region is CASRRSWVRASPLRDEQFF. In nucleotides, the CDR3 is TGTGCCAGTAGGCGATCCTGGGTAAGGGCGAGTCCCCTCAGGGATGAGCAGTTCTTC.

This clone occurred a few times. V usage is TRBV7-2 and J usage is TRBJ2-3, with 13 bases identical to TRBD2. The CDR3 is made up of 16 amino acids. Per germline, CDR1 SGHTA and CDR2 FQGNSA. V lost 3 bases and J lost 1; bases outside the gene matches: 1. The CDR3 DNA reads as TGTGCCAGCAGCTTCGGGACTAGCGGGGGCACAGATACGCAGTATTTT. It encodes CASSFGTSGGTDTQYF.

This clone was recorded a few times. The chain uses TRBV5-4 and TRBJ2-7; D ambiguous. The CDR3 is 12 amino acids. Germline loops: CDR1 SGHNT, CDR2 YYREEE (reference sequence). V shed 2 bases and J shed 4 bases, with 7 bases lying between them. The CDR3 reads CASSFWAYEQYF. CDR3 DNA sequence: TGTGCCAGCAGCTTCTGGGCGTACGAGCAGTACTTC.

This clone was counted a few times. In DNA form, the CDR3 reads TGCGCCAGTCGTGTGGGGACAGGCGGAAATGAGCAGTTCTTC. This encodes CASRVGTGGNEQFF. The gene calls are TRBV5-1 and TRBJ2-1; 8 bases line up with TRBD1. The V segment lost 8 bases and the J segment 7 bases; nucleotides outside the gene matches: 11. This CDR3 is built from 14 residues. Germline V gives CDR1 SGHRS, CDR2 YFSETQ.

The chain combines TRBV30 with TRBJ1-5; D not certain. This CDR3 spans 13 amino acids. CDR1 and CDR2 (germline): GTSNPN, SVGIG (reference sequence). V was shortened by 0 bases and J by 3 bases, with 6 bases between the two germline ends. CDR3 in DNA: TGTGCCTGGAGTGTAATGGCCAATCAGCCCCAGCATTTT. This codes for CAWSVMANQPQHF.

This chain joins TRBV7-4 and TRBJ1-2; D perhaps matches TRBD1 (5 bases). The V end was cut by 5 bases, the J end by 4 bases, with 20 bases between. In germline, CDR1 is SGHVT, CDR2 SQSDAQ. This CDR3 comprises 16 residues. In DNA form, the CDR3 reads TGTGCCAGCAGCCATACTTCACTGGACATAGCCTATGGCTACACCTTC. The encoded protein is CASSHTSLDIAYGYTF.

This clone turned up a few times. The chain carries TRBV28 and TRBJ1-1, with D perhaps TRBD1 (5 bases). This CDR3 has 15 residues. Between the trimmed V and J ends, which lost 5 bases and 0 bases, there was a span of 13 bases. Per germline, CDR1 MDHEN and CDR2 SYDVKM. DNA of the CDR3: TGTGCCAGCAGTCCACGGGACTGGCTGAACACTGAAGCTTTCTTT. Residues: CASSPRDWLNTEAFF. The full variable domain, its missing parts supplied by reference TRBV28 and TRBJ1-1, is DVKVTQSSRYLVKRTGEKVFLECVQDMDHENMFWYRQDPGLGLRLIYFSYDVKMKEKGDIPEGYSVSREKKERFSLILESASTNQTSMYLCASSPRDWLNTEAFFGQGTRLTVV.

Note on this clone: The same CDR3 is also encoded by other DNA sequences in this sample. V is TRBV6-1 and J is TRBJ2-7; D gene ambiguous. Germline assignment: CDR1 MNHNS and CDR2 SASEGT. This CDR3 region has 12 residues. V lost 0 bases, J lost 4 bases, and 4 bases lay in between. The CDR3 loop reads CASSEASYEQYF. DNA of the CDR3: TGTGCCAGCAGTGAAGCGTCTTACGAGCAGTACTTC.

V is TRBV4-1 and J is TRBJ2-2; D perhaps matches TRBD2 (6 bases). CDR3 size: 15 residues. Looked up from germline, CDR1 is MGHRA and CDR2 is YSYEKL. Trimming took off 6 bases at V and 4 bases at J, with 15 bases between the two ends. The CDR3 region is CASRRWAGSTGELFF. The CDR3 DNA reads TGCGCCAGCAGGCGTTGGGCGGGAAGCACCGGGGAGCTGTTTTTT.